These 25 T cell receptor beta chains came from one sample sequenced in a study of cytomegalovirus exposure and HLA in healthy donors (dated by TCRdb to about 2017). The library was generated by the immunoSEQ multiplex PCR assay. A mixture of 60 forward primers for TCR Vbeta segments and 13 reverse primers for TCR Jbeta segments was used in the multiplex PCR. In TCRdb, the immuneACCESS table is reduced to in-frame sequences with V and J assigned. These tables do not hold every clone; where another copy was compared, an unresolved V gene accounts for under half, and the others remain unexplained. This sample has some 110,000 clones in its table, and approximately 80% of those were observed once. 3% of the sample is taken by the ten largest. The sample taken for sequencing was PBMCs. All receptors come from a woman between 18 and 29 years old in good health and CMV-seropositive.

The count of this clone is one. V is TRBV5-1 and J is TRBJ1-1, with 8 nucleotides matching TRBD1. Germline V gene lookup returns CDR1 SGHRS and CDR2 YFSETQ. V shed 4 bases and J 1 base; nucleotides not matched to a gene: 3. This CDR3 is 14 amino acids long. CDR3 nucleotides: TGCGCCAGCAGCGAAGACAGGGGGAACACTGAAGCTTTCTTT. As protein: CASSEDRGNTEAFF.

This clone has more than one count but fewer than ten. The rearrangement links TRBV7-2 to TRBJ1-1, with TRBD1 identical over 7 bases. The CDR3 covers 13 residues. The V segment lost 1 base and the J segment 7 bases; nucleotides outside the gene matches: 3. Germline V gene data show CDR1 as SGHTA and CDR2 as FQGNSA. The CDR3 region is CASSLGGQLEAFF. CDR3 nucleotide sequence: TGTGCCAGCAGCTTAGGGGGACAGCTTGAAGCTTTCTTT.

This clone was found a few times. The V gene is TRBV4-1, the J gene TRBJ1-3; 8 bases match TRBD1. V was clipped by 3 bases and J by 2 bases; unmatched bases: 6. Germline lookup yields CDR1 MGHRA and CDR2 YSYEKL. CDR3 length: 16 amino acids. The CDR3 is CASSQGETGAGNTIYF. The CDR3 DNA reads as TGCGCCAGCAGCCAGGGGGAGACAGGGGCTGGAAACACCATATATTTT.

V usage is TRBV9 and J usage is TRBJ2-5; weak D call: TRBD2 (6 bases). Germline CDR1 reads SGDLS; CDR2 reads YYNGEE. CDR3 size: 14 residues. The V gene lost 1 base and the J gene lost 5 bases, with 12 bases spanning the gap. CDR3 residues: CASSVTSSRETQYF. The CDR3 DNA follows: TGTGCCAGCAGCGTAACTAGCTCCCGGGAGACCCAGTACTTC.

This chain links TRBV5-1 with TRBJ1-2; 9 nucleotides align to TRBD1. CDR1 is SGHRS, CDR2 YFSETQ, per germline. With V trimmed by 4 bases and J by 7 bases, 8 bases remained unmatched. The CDR3 is 14 residues long. The CDR3 nucleotides are TGCGCCAGCAGCGAAAGGACAGGGGTGGTTGGCTACACCTTC. Residues: CASSERTGVVGYTF.

The chain links TRBV5-4 to TRBJ2-7, with D tentatively TRBD2 (5 bases). This CDR3 spans 15 amino acids. V lost 0 bases to trimming and J lost 3 bases, with 13 bases between them. Germline CDR1 is SGHNT and CDR2 is YYREEE (reference sequence). The CDR3 is CASSLGGPQNYEQYF. CDR3 in DNA: TGTGCCAGCAGCTTGGGCGGGCCGCAGAACTACGAGCAGTACTTC.

The rearrangement uses TRBV19 and TRBJ2-7; D perhaps matches TRBD1 (6 bases). The germline V gene has CDR1 LNHDA and CDR2 SQIVND (reference sequence). V gave up 6 bases and J gave up 3 bases, with 15 bases separating them. This CDR3 region has 14 residues. CDR3 region: CASRKRDRFYEQYF. In nucleotides, the CDR3 is TGTGCCAGTAGGAAGAGAGACAGGTTCTACGAGCAGTACTTC.

The chain combines TRBV7-2 with TRBJ2-1; tentative D call: TRBD2 (6 bases). This CDR3 comprises 14 residues. From germline, CDR1 is SGHTA and CDR2 FQGNSA. Deletions cut 4 bases from V and 6 bases from J, with 13 bases between. The CDR3 nucleotides read TGTGCCAGCAGCTCTAGACTAGATAGCAATGAGCAGTTCTTC. Its protein is CASSSRLDSNEQFF.

This sequence joins TRBV7-9 and TRBJ1-2, with 8 bases fitting TRBD1. Germline V gene sequence: CDR1 SEHNR, CDR2 FQNEAQ (reference sequence). CDR3 length: 15 amino acids. V was pared by 5 bases and J by 5 bases, with 10 bases of the junction left unmatched. CDR3 sequence (DNA): TGTGCCAGCAGCCTTGACAGGGGATACCTATATGGCTACACCTTC. Encoded protein: CASSLDRGYLYGYTF.

The chain combines TRBV5-1 with TRBJ2-6; TRBD1 might be the D (5 bases). This CDR3 spans 16 amino acids. V was shortened by 5 bases and J by 2 bases, with 14 bases between the two germline ends. The V gene's germline CDR1 is SGHRS and CDR2 YFSETQ. The CDR3 loop is CASRNQGVAGANVLTF. Written as DNA, the CDR3 is TGCGCCAGCAGAAATCAAGGGGTGGCTGGGGCCAACGTCCTGACTTTC.

The rearrangement links TRBV5-4 to TRBJ1-2; 7 bases agree with TRBD1. Germline V gives CDR1 SGHNT, CDR2 YYREEE (reference sequence). J lost 5 bases, V lost 4 bases, and 8 bases had no gene match. The CDR3 totals 14 residues. The CDR3 region has the DNA TGTGCCAGCAGCACTTACAGGGACAGATATGGCTACACCTTC. Translated, it gives CASSTYRDRYGYTF.

The chain uses TRBV11-2 and TRBJ2-7, with D perhaps matching TRBD2 (5 bases). The CDR3 contains 14 residues. In germline, CDR1 is SGHAT, CDR2 FQNNGV. Trimming shortened V by 1 base and J by 0 bases, and 7 bases separated the two germline ends. The CDR3 region is CASSLVGSSYEQYF. In DNA, the CDR3 is TGTGCCAGCAGCTTAGTGGGGAGCTCCTACGAGCAGTACTTC.

This sequence joins TRBV25-1 and TRBJ2-7; tentative D call: TRBD1 (5 bases). The CDR3 is 11 amino acids. Deletions cut 6 bases from V and 4 bases from J, with 7 bases between. Germline values: CDR1 MGHDK, CDR2 SYGVNS. Written as DNA, the CDR3 is TGTGCCAGCAGCAGGGATTACGAGCAGTACTTC. Its translation is CASSRDYEQYF.

The V gene is TRBV27, the J gene TRBJ2-7; TRBD1 aligns across 12 bases. The CDR3 is made up of 15 amino acids. Trimming cost V 5 bases and J 5 bases; bases outside gene matches: 7. The germline CDR1 and CDR2 sequences are MNHEY and SMNVEV (reference sequence). This chain's CDR3 is CASSVTGTGGHEQYF. In nucleotides, the CDR3 is TGTGCCAGCAGTGTGACCGGGACAGGGGGCCACGAGCAGTACTTC.

The chain employs TRBV27 and TRBJ2-1, with a weak D call TRBD2 (6 bases). V was clipped by 0 bases and J by 3 bases, with 9 bases between them. There are 15 residues in the CDR3. Germline V lookup: CDR1 MNHEY, CDR2 SMNVEV (reference sequence). DNA for the CDR3: TGTGCCAGCAGTTTATCCGGGAGAGGCTACAATGAGCAGTTCTTC. Its translation: CASSLSGRGYNEQFF.

The chain has TRBV10-2 and TRBJ2-1, with TRBD2 as a possible D gene (5 bases). V shed 6 bases and J shed 6 bases, with 21 bases lying between them. The CDR3 has 16 amino acids. Germline CDR1 reads WSHSY; CDR2 reads SAAADI. Written as DNA, the CDR3 is TGCGCCAGCAGCCGACCCGGGATAAATAGGCCCAATGAGCAGTTCTTC. Translation gives CASSRPGINRPNEQFF.

This clone was observed a handful of times. V is TRBV11-1 and J is TRBJ2-3; D is uncertain. Per the germline V gene, CDR1 is SGHAT and CDR2 is FQDESV (reference sequence). V was shortened by 5 bases and J by 4 bases, with 10 bases between the two germline ends. This CDR3 has 13 amino acids. The CDR3 DNA sequence: TGTGCCAGCAGCACTAATATTGCAGATACGCAGTATTTT. Translating gives CASSTNIADTQYF. The complete variable domain, with remaining parts taken from reference TRBV11-1 and TRBJ2-3, reads EAEVAQSPRYKITEKSQAVAFWCDPISGHATLYWYRQILGQGPELLVQFQDESVVDDSQLPKDRFSAERLKGVDSTLKIQPAELGDSAMYLCASSTNIADTQYFGPGTRLTVL.

This rearrangement joins TRBV5-1 to TRBJ2-3, with TRBD2 identical over 10 bases. V gave up 7 bases and J gave up 2 bases; unmatched junction bases: 10. The CDR3 is 16 residues long. Per germline, CDR1 SGHRS and CDR2 YFSETQ. CDR3 loop: CASLRIAGGTTDTQYF. Here the CDR3 DNA reads TGCGCCAGCTTGAGGATAGCGGGAGGTACCACAGATACGCAGTATTTT.

This CDR3 is CASSGWPTDTQYF. The DNA of the CDR3 is TGTGCCAGCAGCGGCTGGCCCACAGATACGCAGTATTTT. The rearrangement links TRBV5-4 to TRBJ2-3; D remains unclear. In germline, CDR1 is SGHNT, CDR2 YYREEE (reference sequence). Between the trimmed V and J ends, which lost 4 bases and 2 bases, there was a span of 8 bases. The CDR3 consists of 13 residues.

The rearrangement links TRBV6-6 to TRBJ2-1; 7 nucleotides agree with TRBD2. The J segment lost 6 bases and the V segment lost 0 bases, leaving 8 bases of the junction unmatched. From germline, CDR1 is MNHNY and CDR2 SVGAGI (reference sequence). This CDR3 comprises 16 residues. The CDR3 nucleotides read TGTGCCAGCAGTTACTCGGCTAGCGGCCATGGCAATGAGCAGTTCTTC. Its protein product is CASSYSASGHGNEQFF.

V and J are TRBV4-1 and TRBJ1-3; D not certain. V shed 4 bases and J shed 1 base, with 11 bases lying between them. This CDR3 is built from 15 residues. The germline gives CDR1 MGHRA, CDR2 YSYEKL. The CDR3 region is CASSRRETSGNTIYF. The CDR3, as DNA: TGCGCCAGCAGCCGCCGCGAGACATCTGGAAACACCATATATTTT.

The chain couples TRBV7-2 to TRBJ1-2, with no clear D. The CDR3 runs to 15 residues. From germline, CDR1 is SGHTA and CDR2 FQGNSA. Trimming took 1 base from V and 5 from J, leaving 14 bases between them. The CDR3 nucleotides read TGTGCCAGCAGCTTAGAAGGAGCGGGGTGGTATGGCTACACCTTC. Its translation is CASSLEGAGWYGYTF.

V gene TRBV6-6 combines with J gene TRBJ2-7, with 7 bases identical to TRBD2. This CDR3 spans 14 amino acids. Germline CDR1 reads MNHNY; CDR2 reads SVGAGI (reference sequence). With 4 bases clipped from V and 3 bases from J, the junction kept 6 bases outside the gene matches. The CDR3 sequence: CASSFLGGVYEQYF. The CDR3 DNA is TGTGCCAGCAGTTTCTTGGGGGGGGTCTACGAGCAGTACTTC.

The chain links TRBV7-9 to TRBJ2-1, with 10 bases fitting TRBD2. V was pared by 5 bases and J by 4 bases, with 5 bases of the junction left unmatched. Germline CDR1 and CDR2: SEHNR and FQNEAQ (reference sequence). There are 15 residues in the CDR3. CDR3 sequence reads: CASSPRTSGYNEQFF. For the CDR3, the DNA is TGTGCCAGCAGCCCCCGGACTAGCGGTTACAATGAGCAGTTCTTC.

There are a few counts of this clone. V usage is TRBV27 and J usage is TRBJ2-3, with 8 bases identical to TRBD2. The CDR3 loop spans 14 amino acids. V was pared by 3 bases and J by 5 bases, with 4 bases of the junction left unmatched. Germline V gives CDR1 MNHEY, CDR2 SMNVEV (reference sequence). The CDR3 region is CASSFREGGDTQYF. In DNA, the CDR3 is TGTGCCAGCAGTTTTCGGGAGGGGGGAGATACGCAGTATTTT.